The entry below describes one T cell receptor (beta chain). Which antigen it targets is not known. The record has no base qualities; no much larger clone is one base away. The time point label, as the study defines it: baseline before first vaccination. Vaccinee samples were obtained from the UK trials COV001 and COV002, which included a single-blind randomized controlled phase 2/3 trial of AZD1222 (ChAdOx1 nCoV-19) in healthy adults. For TCRbeta chain sequencing, PBMC samples were collected from trial participants at day 0 and at day 28 after the second dose. This sample was included in a study of T cell responses to AZD1222 COVID-19 vaccine (dated by TCRdb to about 2021). About the study as a whole: AZD1222 recipients with second doses at about 4 weeks or about 12 weeks were pooled, because spike-specific TCR depth and breadth did not differ between schedules. A total of under 250 trial participants underwent TCR sequencing, of whom approximately 200 had received two doses of AZD1222 and approximately 25 had received two doses of the MenACWY control vaccine. Trial participants were enrolled by age into subgroups of 18-55, 56-69 and 70-plus years, and around 150, 29 and 61 TCR-sequenced participants, respectively, were included in these subgroups. Results the study describes overall, beyond this receptor: CD4 TCRs associated with the vaccine covered the entire spike protein, and the dominant responses were in regions 160-218 and 743-854. The 56-69-year group was small, and its depth increase did not reach significance, likely because of low power. Because no day 14 peak-response samples were available, the repertoires could be characterized only after the peak T cell response. Conclusions about previously exposed vaccinees are limited, since just six or seven AZD1222 recipients were seropositive for SARS-CoV-2 at baseline. Most participants were white British and females outnumbered males, and the authors suggested that clonal diversity may have been underestimated. Reportedly, almost half of the unique spike-specific TCRs recognized epitopes lying outside the regions that are mutated in the B.1.351 and B.1.1.7 variants. A significant rise in spike-specific TCR breadth and depth was observed after two AZD1222 doses relative to day 0 and relative to MenACWY recipients.

The CDR3 regions of human TCRbeta chains were analyzed by immunosequencing. Processing in the source paper ran as follows. Repertoire TCRs were matched against a reference library of SARS-CoV-2-specific TCRs generated with the MIRA antigen-specificity platform. Breadth was defined as the fraction of unique TCRs that were SARS-CoV-2-associated, and depth was defined as the fraction of total T cells that were SARS-CoV-2-associated. Using the MIRA data, each spike-specific TCR was mapped to the spike region that the TCR reacts to and placed in a CD4 or CD8 class. Log10-transformed breadth and depth values were compared by one-way ANOVA with Sidak's multiple comparisons tests. The immuneACCESS repertoire file appears here via TCRdb, limited to in-frame rearrangements. These files lack a portion of the clones; in checked studies, under half of the deficit traces to unresolved V genes, and the cause of the others is not known. Clone size and the V and J calls come from that table; the DNA yielded D and trimming. In all, the sample holds roughly 170,000 clones, and 91% of those were seen once. The top ten clonotypes cover less than 2.5% of the sample.

The TCR was taken from an adult in good health. Source: peripheral blood, taken on day 0 of AZD1222 vaccination.

CDR3 protein: CATTRGDTEAFF. Here is the DNA: TGTGCCACCACGAGGGGGGACACTGAAGCTTTCTTT. Recombination linked TRBV2 to TRBJ1-1; matching of 6 bases hints at TRBD1 as the D gene. Trimming at the junction amounts to 10 bases on V and 3 bases on J, and the germline ends lie 12 bases apart. From a lookup of the germline V gene, CDR1 and CDR2 are SNHLY and FYNNEI. The CDR3 goes from the cysteine to the phenylalanine over 12 residues. CDR3 DNA only is kept here, 36 bases in frame from base 1.